In its sample, the clone carrying this TCR beta chain was seen a few times. Its antigen is as yet unknown. This specimen comes from a study of T cells in Graves' hyperthyroidism and ophthalmopathy. General study findings and limits: Among clonotypes expanded in thyroid above 0.001, most were also found in blood. Ophthalmopathy was separated from stable hyperthyroidism by a 13 V-J model.

V lost 4 bases and J 3 bases, leaving 7 bases between the germline ends. This CDR3 region has 13 residues. Germline V gives CDR1 MDHEN, CDR2 SYDVKM. Patients having uncontrolled infection, another autoimmune disease, pregnancy or lactation were not included. Amplified TCR beta CDR3 regions derived from RNA transcripts. HTBI primers were employed in a first-round RT-PCR of the TCR CDR3. TCRdb analysed the multiplex PCR reads with MiXCR anew, one entry per CDR3 protein. This sample yields around 600,000 distinct CDR3 sequences, of which roughly 15% are seen a single time; around an eighth belongs to the top ten.

Sequencing input: blood. This clonotype originated in a woman aged 45 to 65 with Graves' ophthalmopathy. The chain links TRBV28 to TRBJ2-1, with D possibly called TRBD1 or TRBD2 (5 bases each). CDR3 loop: CASSWGNYNEQFF. Here the CDR3 DNA reads TGTGCCAGCAGTTGGGGGAACTACAATGAGCAGTTCTTC.